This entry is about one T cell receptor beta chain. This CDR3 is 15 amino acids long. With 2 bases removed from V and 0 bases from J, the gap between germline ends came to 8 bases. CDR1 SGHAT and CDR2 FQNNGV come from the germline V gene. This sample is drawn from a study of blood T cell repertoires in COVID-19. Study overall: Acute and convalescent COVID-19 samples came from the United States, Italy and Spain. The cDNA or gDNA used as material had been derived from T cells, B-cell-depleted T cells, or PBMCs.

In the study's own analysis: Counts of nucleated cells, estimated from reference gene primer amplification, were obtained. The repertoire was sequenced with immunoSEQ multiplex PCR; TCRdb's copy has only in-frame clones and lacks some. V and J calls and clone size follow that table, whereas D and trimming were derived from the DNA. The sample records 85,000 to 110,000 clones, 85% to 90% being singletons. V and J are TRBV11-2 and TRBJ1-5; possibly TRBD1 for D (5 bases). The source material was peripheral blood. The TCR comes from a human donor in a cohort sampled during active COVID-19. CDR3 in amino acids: CASSLTGSSNQPQHF. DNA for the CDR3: TGTGCCAGCAGCTTAACAGGATCTAGCAATCAGCCCCAGCATTTT. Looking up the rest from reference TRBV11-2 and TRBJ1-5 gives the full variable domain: EAGVAQSPRYKIIEKRQSVAFWCNPISGHATLYWYQQILGQGPKLLIQFQNNGVVDDSQLPKDRFSAERLKGVDSTLKIQPAKLEDSAVYLCASSLTGSSNQPQHFGDGTRLSIL.